A selection of T cell receptor beta chains follows, all from one sample in a study of technical replicates of blood from several donors. Profiling relied on immunoSEQ multiplex PCR, and the TCRdb table lists in-frame clones only, not all of them. The sample carries approximately 75,000 clones, more than 90% recorded once. The sequenced sample was T cells isolated from PBMCs. These receptors all stem from a human donor in good health. CDR3s include the opening cysteine and the closing phenylalanine or tryptophan. A D gene is named only where the DNA matches it firmly. Clone size, where shown, is once, few, many, or a class for clones that have expanded.

cdr3_aa cdr3_nt j_call clone_size cdr3_length d_call v_call
CASSSTGQKSEKLFF TGTGCCAGCAGCTCGACGGGACAGAAAAGTGAAAAACTGTTTTTT TRBJ1-4 NA 15 TRBD1 TRBV5-4
CASSTKMGQGTEAFF TGTGCCAGCAGCACAAAAATGGGACAAGGTACTGAAGCTTTCTTT TRBJ1-1 NA 15 NA TRBV5-4
CASSPLGTSLNTEAFF TGTGCCAGCAGCCCATTAGGGACATCCCTGAACACTGAAGCTTTCTTT TRBJ1-1 NA 16 NA TRBV5-6
CASSQDGHNLRRGGYTF TGCGCCAGCAGCCAAGATGGTCATAATCTTAGACGGGGTGGCTACACCTTC TRBJ1-2 NA 17 NA TRBV4-3
CASKNSRGIPDTQYF TGTGCCAGCAAGAATTCAAGGGGGATCCCAGATACGCAGTATTTT TRBJ2-3 NA 15 NA TRBV6-6
CASSQVGGNYGYTF TGCGCCAGCAGCCAAGTGGGCGGGAACTATGGCTACACCTTC TRBJ1-2 NA 14 NA TRBV4-3
CASSDWAAQAFF TGTGCCAGCAGTGATTGGGCAGCCCAAGCTTTCTTT TRBJ1-1 once 12 NA TRBV6-1
CASRGGLSSYNEQFF TGTGCCAGCAGGGGGGGGCTGAGCTCCTACAATGAGCAGTTCTTC TRBJ2-1 NA 15 NA TRBV28
CASGLVTEAFF TGTGCCAGTGGGCTGGTCACTGAAGCTTTCTTT TRBJ1-1 NA 11 NA TRBV19
CAISGGTGNQPQHF TGTGCCATCAGTGGCGGGACAGGGAATCAGCCCCAGCATTTT TRBJ1-5 NA 14 TRBD1 TRBV10-3
CASSEGTGSGYTF TGTGCCAGCAGTGAAGGGACAGGGAGTGGCTACACCTTC TRBJ1-2 NA 13 TRBD1 TRBV2
CASSRVDRDTDTQYF TGTGCCAGTAGTAGAGTTGATAGAGATACAGATACGCAGTATTTT TRBJ2-3 NA 15 NA TRBV19
CASSYSVGAGYEQYF TGTGCCAGCAGTTACTCGGTGGGGGCCGGCTACGAGCAGTACTTC TRBJ2-7 NA 15 NA TRBV6-5
CASSLNKPSTEAFF TGTGCCAGCAGCTTAAATAAGCCGTCCACTGAAGCTTTCTTT TRBJ1-1 once 14 NA TRBV7-6
CASSGASGSYGIYEQYF TGTGCCAGCAGTGGCGCTAGCGGGAGCTACGGGATATACGAGCAGTACTTC TRBJ2-7 NA 17 TRBD2 TRBV2
CAISQYGTGRQPQHF TGTGCCATCAGTCAGTACGGGACAGGGCGTCAGCCCCAGCATTTT TRBJ1-5 NA 15 TRBD1 TRBV10-3
CASGTGEDADTQYF TGTGCCAGTGGGACAGGGGAAGATGCAGATACGCAGTATTTT TRBJ2-3 NA 14 TRBD1 TRBV19
CASENEQFF TGTGCCAGTGAGAATGAGCAGTTCTTC TRBJ2-1 once 9 NA TRBV7-9
CASSQVDRGPDTQYF TGCGCCAGCAGCCAAGTCGACAGGGGTCCAGATACGCAGTATTTT TRBJ2-3 NA 15 TRBD1 TRBV4-3
CASGHSRSGTGESDTQYF TGTGCTAGTGGTCATTCTCGATCCGGGACAGGGGAATCAGATACGCAGTATTTT TRBJ2-3 NA 18 TRBD1 TRBV12-5
CASSYEGARGNEKLFF TGTGCCAGCAGTTACGAGGGGGCGCGGGGTAATGAAAAACTGTTTTTT TRBJ1-4 NA 16 TRBD1 TRBV6-6
CASYSLVLYEQYF TGTGCCAGTTATAGCTTGGTCCTCTACGAGCAGTACTTC TRBJ2-7 NA 13 NA TRBV2
CASSIEGGSTDTQYF TGTGCCAGTAGTATAGAGGGAGGGAGCACAGATACGCAGTATTTT TRBJ2-3 NA 15 TRBD2 TRBV19
CAWSVPSGTGTEKLFF TGTGCCTGGAGTGTACCCTCCGGGACAGGGACTGAAAAACTGTTTTTT TRBJ1-4 NA 16 TRBD1 TRBV30
CASSGSVTTNEKLFF TGTGCCAGCAGTGGGAGCGTTACAACTAATGAAAAACTGTTTTTT TRBJ1-4 NA 15 NA TRBV2
CASSEVEGGPYNEQFF TGTGCCAGCAGTGAAGTGGAGGGAGGGCCCTACAATGAGCAGTTCTTC TRBJ2-1 NA 16 TRBD2 TRBV6-4
CASSPSQAGAEQYF TGCGCCAGCAGCCCGTCACAGGCAGGGGCCGAGCAGTACTTC TRBJ2-7 NA 14 NA TRBV4-1
CATSNRDRSNEQFF TGTGCCACCAGCAACCGGGACAGGTCCAATGAGCAGTTCTTC TRBJ2-1 NA 14 TRBD1 TRBV15
CSVDGLQGSYGSYEQYF TGCAGCGTTGATGGTCTTCAGGGTAGTTATGGTTCCTACGAGCAGTACTTC TRBJ2-7 NA 17 NA TRBV29-1
CASSLGSGRTPQFF TGTGCCAGCAGCTTGGGAAGCGGGAGAACTCCTCAGTTCTTC TRBJ2-1 NA 14 TRBD2 TRBV11-2
CAIRQGVMRGYTF TGTGCCATCAGACAGGGAGTTATGCGGGGCTACACCTTC TRBJ1-2 few 13 NA TRBV10-3
CASSARAYEQYF TGTGCCAGCAGCGCCCGCGCCTACGAGCAGTACTTC TRBJ2-7 NA 12 NA TRBV7-9
CASSSGTDFYGYTF TGTGCCAGCAGTTCAGGGACAGATTTCTATGGCTACACCTTC TRBJ1-2 NA 14 TRBD1 TRBV27
CAIDTGGPEAFF TGTGCCATCGATACAGGGGGCCCTGAAGCTTTCTTT TRBJ1-1 NA 12 TRBD1 TRBV7-8
CASSIPGYSGQPQHF TGTGCCAGTTCCATCCCAGGGTATTCAGGTCAGCCCCAGCATTTT TRBJ1-5 NA 15 NA TRBV19
CASQGFGSETYEQYF TGTGCCAGCCAGGGGTTTGGGAGCGAAACCTACGAGCAGTACTTC TRBJ2-7 NA 15 NA TRBV6-5
CATSRDKGLNQPQHF TGTGCCACCAGCAGGGACAAGGGACTTAATCAGCCCCAGCATTTT TRBJ1-5 NA 15 NA TRBV15
CAISEVEHTEAFF TGTGCCATCAGTGAGGTGGAGCACACTGAAGCTTTCTTT TRBJ1-1 NA 13 NA TRBV10-3
CASSKAAPSAYEQYF TGTGCCAGCAGCAAAGCAGCCCCTAGCGCCTACGAGCAGTACTTC TRBJ2-7 NA 15 NA TRBV21-1
CASTREQGIYEQYF TGTGCCAGCACTAGGGAACAGGGGATCTACGAGCAGTACTTC TRBJ2-7 NA 14 TRBD1 TRBV6-5
CASSLALGSGREPGELFF TGTGCCAGCAGCTTAGCGCTTGGTAGCGGGAGGGAACCCGGGGAGCTGTTTTTT TRBJ2-2 NA 18 TRBD2 TRBV7-8
CASTPRDFPWGEQYF TGTGCCAGCACCCCCAGGGACTTCCCTTGGGGCGAGCAGTACTTC TRBJ2-7 NA 15 NA TRBV7-8
CASLPGTVNNEQFF TGCGCCAGCCTGCCCGGGACAGTCAACAATGAGCAGTTCTTC TRBJ2-1 NA 14 TRBD1 TRBV5-1
CASMRRGANYGYTF TGTGCCAGTATGCGGCGTGGGGCAAACTATGGCTACACCTTC TRBJ1-2 once 14 NA TRBV28
CACFPEGASYKQYF TGTGCCTGCTTCCCTGAGGGGGCATCCTACAAGCAGTACTTC TRBJ2-7 NA 14 TRBD1 TRBV30